Sequencing of this T cell receptor (beta chain) was carried out in a study of T cell repertoires in cytomegalovirus infection. At the level of the study: It can be stated that public TCR beta signatures indicated CMV infection as well as a matching HLA type.

A single record per CDR3 protein comes from TCRdb applying MiXCR to the reads. This table holds 300,000 or so distinct CDR3 sequences, about a quarter found once. V was pared by 0 bases and J by 2 bases, with 9 bases between. In germline, CDR1 is SGHRS, CDR2 YFSETQ. The CDR3 consists of 15 residues. Details on this clonotype: The missing conserved phenylalanine or tryptophan at the end of this CDR3 makes a read error likely.

The rearrangement links TRBV5-1 to TRBJ2-1, with D uncertain. The sequenced sample was PBMCs. This TCR came from a human donor in good health (CMV status not recorded). Some clones in this sample may be carry-over from other donors' samples. The CDR3 region is CASSLGGRPYNEQFL. The CDR3 nucleotides read TGCGCCAGCAGCTTGGGAGGCAGGCCCTACAATGAGCAGTTCCTC.